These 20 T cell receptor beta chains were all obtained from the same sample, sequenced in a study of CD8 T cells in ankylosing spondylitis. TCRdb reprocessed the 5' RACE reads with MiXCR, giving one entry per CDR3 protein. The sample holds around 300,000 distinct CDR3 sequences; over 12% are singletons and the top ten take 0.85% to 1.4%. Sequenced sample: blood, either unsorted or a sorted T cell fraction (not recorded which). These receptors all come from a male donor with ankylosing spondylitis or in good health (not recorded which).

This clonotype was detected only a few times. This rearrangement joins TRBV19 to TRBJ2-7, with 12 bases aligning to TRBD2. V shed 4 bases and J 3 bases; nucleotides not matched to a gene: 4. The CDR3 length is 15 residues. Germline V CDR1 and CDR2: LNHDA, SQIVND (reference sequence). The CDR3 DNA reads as TGTGCCAGTAGTACCACTAGCGGGAGGATCTACGAGCAGTACTTC. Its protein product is CASSTTSGRIYEQYF.

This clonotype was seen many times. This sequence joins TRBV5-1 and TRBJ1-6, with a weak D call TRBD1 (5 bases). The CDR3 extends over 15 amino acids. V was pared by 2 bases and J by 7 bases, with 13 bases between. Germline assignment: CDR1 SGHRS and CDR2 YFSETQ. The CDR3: CASSLLAGRNSPLHF. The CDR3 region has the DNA TGCGCCAGCAGCTTATTGGCGGGGCGGAATTCACCCCTCCACTTT.

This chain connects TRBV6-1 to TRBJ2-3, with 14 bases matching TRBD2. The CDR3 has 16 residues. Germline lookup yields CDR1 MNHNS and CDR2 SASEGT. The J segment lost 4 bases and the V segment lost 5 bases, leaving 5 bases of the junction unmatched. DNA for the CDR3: TGTGCCAGCAGTCGGGGACTAGCGGGAGCTCCAGATACGCAGTATTTT. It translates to CASSRGLAGAPDTQYF.

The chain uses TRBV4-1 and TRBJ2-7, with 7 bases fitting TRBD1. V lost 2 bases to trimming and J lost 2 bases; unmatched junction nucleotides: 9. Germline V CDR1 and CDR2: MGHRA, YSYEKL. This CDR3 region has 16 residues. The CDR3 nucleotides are TGCGCCAGCAGCCAAACCCGACAGGGCCCTCCCTACGAGCAGTACTTC. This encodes CASSQTRQGPPYEQYF.

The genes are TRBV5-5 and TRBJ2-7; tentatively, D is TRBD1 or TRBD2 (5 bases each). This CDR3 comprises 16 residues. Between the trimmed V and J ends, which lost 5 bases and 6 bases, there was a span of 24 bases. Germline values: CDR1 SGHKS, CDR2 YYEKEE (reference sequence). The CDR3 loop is CASRGSRGLSDGEQYF. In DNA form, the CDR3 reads TGTGCCAGCAGAGGATCCCGGGGCCTCTCCGACGGCGAGCAGTACTTC.

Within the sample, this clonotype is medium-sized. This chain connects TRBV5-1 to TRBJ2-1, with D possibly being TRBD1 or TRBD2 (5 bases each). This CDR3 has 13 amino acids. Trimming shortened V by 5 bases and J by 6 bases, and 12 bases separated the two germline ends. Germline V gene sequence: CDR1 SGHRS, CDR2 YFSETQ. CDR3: CASRGAGGNEQFF. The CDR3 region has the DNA TGCGCCAGCAGAGGGGCAGGAGGCAATGAGCAGTTCTTC.

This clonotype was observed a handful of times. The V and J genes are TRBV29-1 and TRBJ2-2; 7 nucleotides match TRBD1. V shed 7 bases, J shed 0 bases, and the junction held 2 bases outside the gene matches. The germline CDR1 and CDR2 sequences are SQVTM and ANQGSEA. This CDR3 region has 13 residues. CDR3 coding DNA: TGCAGCGCCGGACAGGCGAACACCGGGGAGCTGTTTTTT. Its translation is CSAGQANTGELFF.

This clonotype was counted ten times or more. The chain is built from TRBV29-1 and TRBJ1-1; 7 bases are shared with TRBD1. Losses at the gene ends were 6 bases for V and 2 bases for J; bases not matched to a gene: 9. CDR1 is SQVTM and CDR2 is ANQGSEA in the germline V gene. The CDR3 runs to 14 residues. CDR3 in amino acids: CSVPQGGRNTEAFF. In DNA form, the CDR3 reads TGCAGCGTCCCCCAGGGGGGCCGAAACACTGAAGCTTTCTTT.

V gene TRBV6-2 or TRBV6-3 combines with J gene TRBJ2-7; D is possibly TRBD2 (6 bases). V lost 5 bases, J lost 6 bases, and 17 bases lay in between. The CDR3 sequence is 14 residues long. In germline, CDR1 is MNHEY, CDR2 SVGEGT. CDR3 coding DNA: TGTGCCAGCAGTCGGCAGGCCTTGGGGGGCGAGCAGTACTTC. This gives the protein CASSRQALGGEQYF.

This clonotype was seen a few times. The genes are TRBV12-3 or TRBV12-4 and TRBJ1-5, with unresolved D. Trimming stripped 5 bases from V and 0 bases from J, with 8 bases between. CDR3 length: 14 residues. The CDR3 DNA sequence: TGTGCCAGCAGTCCTACATCTAGCAATCAGCCCCAGCATTTT. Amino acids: CASSPTSSNQPQHF.

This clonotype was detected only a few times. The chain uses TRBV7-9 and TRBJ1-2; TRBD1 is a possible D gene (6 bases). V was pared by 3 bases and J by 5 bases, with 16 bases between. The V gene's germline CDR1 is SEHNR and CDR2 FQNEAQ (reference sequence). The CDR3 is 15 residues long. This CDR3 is CASSLAPGTRYGYTF. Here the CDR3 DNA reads TGTGCCAGCAGCTTGGCACCCGGGACACGATATGGCTACACCTTC.

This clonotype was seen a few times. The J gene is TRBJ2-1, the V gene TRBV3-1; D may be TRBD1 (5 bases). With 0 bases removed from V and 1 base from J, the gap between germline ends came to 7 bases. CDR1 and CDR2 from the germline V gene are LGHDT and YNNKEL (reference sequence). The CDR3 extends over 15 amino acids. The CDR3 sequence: CASSQEGQSYNEQFF. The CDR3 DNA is TGTGCCAGCAGCCAAGAGGGGCAGTCCTACAATGAGCAGTTCTTC.

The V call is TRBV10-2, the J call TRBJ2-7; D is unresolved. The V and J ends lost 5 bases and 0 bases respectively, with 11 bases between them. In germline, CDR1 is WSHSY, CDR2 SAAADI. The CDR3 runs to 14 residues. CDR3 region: CASSPEFTSYEQYF. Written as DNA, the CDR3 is TGCGCCAGCAGTCCGGAATTTACCTCCTACGAGCAGTACTTC.

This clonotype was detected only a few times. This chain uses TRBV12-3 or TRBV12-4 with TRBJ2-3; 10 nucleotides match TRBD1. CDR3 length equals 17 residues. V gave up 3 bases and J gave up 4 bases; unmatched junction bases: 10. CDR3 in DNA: TGTGCCAGCAGTTTTAACCCAGGGACAGGGGTCCCAGATACGCAGTATTTT. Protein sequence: CASSFNPGTGVPDTQYF.

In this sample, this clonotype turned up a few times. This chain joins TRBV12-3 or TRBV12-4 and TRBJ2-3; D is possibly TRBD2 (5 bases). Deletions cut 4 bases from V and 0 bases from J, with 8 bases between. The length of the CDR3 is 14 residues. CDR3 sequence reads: CASSSPGSTDTQYF. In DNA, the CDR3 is TGTGCCAGCAGTTCACCGGGGAGCACAGATACGCAGTATTTT.

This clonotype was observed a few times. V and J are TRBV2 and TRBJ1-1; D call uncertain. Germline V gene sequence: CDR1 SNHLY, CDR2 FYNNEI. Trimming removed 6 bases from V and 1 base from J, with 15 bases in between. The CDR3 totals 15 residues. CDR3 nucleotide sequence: TGTGCCAGCAGAGGGAGACCCGCTCGGAACACTGAAGCTTTCTTT. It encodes CASRGRPARNTEAFF.

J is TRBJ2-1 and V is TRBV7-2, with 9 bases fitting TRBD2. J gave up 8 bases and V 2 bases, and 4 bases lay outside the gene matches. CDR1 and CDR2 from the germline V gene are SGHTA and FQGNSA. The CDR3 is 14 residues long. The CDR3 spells CASSLRAGGHEQFF. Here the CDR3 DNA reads TGTGCCAGCAGCTTAAGGGCGGGGGGGCATGAGCAGTTCTTC.

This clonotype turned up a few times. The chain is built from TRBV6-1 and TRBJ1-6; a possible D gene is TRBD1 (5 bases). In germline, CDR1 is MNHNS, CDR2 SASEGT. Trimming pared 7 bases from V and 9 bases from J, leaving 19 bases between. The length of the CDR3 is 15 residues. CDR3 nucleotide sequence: TGTGCCAGCACCTCCCGTCCAGGGTATGGTTCACCCCTCCACTTT. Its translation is CASTSRPGYGSPLHF.

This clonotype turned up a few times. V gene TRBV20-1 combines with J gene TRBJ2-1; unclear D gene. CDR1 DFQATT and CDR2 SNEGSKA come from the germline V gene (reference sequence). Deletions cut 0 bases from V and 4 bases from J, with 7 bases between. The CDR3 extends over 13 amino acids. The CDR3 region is CSAREPYYNEQFF. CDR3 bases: TGCAGTGCTAGAGAGCCTTATTACAATGAGCAGTTCTTC.

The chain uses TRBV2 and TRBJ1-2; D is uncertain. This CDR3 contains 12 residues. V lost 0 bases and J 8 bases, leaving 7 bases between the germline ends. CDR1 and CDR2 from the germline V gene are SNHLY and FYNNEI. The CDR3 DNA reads TGTGCCAGCAGTGAAGCGGCGTTCGGCTACACCTTC. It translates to CASSEAAFGYTF.